This T cell receptor (beta chain) was sequenced for a study of naive and memory T cell subsets. Losses at the gene ends were 10 bases for V and 4 bases for J; bases not matched to a gene: 9. This CDR3 is built from 14 residues. Germline V gene lookup returns CDR1 MDHEN and CDR2 SYDVKM. Overall study results and limits: Possibly reflecting memory cells re-expressing CD45RA, a few larger clonotypes occurred in naive repertoires, especially CD8.

The beta constant-region primer was an equimolar mix of two oligonucleotides covering TRBC1 and TRBC2. The ligated cDNA underwent four PCR rounds using SP2 and nested alpha and beta constant-region primers. TCRdb itself ran the UMI-ligation and nested PCR reads through MiXCR, one entry per CDR3 protein. The sample has fewer than 150,000 distinct CDR3 sequences, approximately 18% seen once. With respect to this clonotype: Its antigen is not known.

This clonotype was obtained from a human donor in good health. The sample comprised naive CD8+ T cells from blood. The chain recombines TRBV28 with TRBJ2-2; 7 bases are shared with TRBD2. The CDR3 DNA follows: TGTGCCATTGACCGCGGGGGTTTCACCGGGGAGCTGTTTTTT. Its protein product is CAIDRGGFTGELFF.